These 9 T cell receptor beta chains originate from one sample sequenced in a study of early T cells in non-severe SARS-CoV-2 infection. TCRdb processed the 5' RACE reads anew with MiXCR; each CDR3 protein has one entry. In the table there are tens of thousands of distinct CDR3 sequences, under 12% of which are singletons. Sequencing input: whole blood. Every receptor here comes from an adult who was a healthcare worker with PCR-confirmed SARS-CoV-2 infection or an uninfected control (not recorded which).

This clonotype was detected ten times or more. The chain recombines TRBV12-3 or TRBV12-4 with TRBJ1-1, with a weak D call TRBD1 (5 bases). The CDR3 extends over 14 amino acids. Trimming removed 3 bases from V and 11 bases from J, with 19 bases in between. In nucleotides, the CDR3 is TGTGCCAGCAGTTTCGGGGCAGGGTCGGGGCCGGCTTTCTTT. This sequence encodes CASSFGAGSGPAFF.

This clonotype showed up many times. The V gene is TRBV2, the J gene TRBJ2-7, with D perhaps TRBD1 (5 bases). Germline V gene lookup returns CDR1 SNHLY and CDR2 FYNNEI. CDR3 length: 11 amino acids. V was cut by 2 bases and J by 7 bases, with 6 bases left in between. Written as DNA, the CDR3 is TGTGCCAGCAGTGAATACAGGGAGCAGTACTTC. As protein: CASSEYREQYF.

This clonotype was observed at least ten times. The gene calls are TRBV20-1 and TRBJ2-5; no clear D. V dropped 8 bases and J dropped 5 bases, with 15 bases sitting between them. CDR3 length equals 12 residues. Germline CDR1 and CDR2: DFQATT and SNEGSKA (reference sequence). CDR3: CSPQGPGETQYF. The CDR3 DNA follows: TGCAGTCCCCAAGGGCCCGGGGAGACCCAGTACTTC.

This clonotype has at least ten counts. J is TRBJ1-1 and V is TRBV2; D may be TRBD1 (5 bases). This CDR3 spans 13 amino acids. Germline CDR1 SNHLY, CDR2 FYNNEI. Trimming left V 6 bases short and J 6 bases short, with 14 bases between. CDR3 sequence reads: CASSGRWDSEAFF. Written as DNA, the CDR3 is TGTGCCAGCAGCGGACGGTGGGACTCTGAAGCTTTCTTT.

The chain couples TRBV6-5 to TRBJ2-1; TRBD2 agrees at 14 bases. Trimming took 6 bases from V and 8 from J; bases not matched to a gene: 6. Germline lookup yields CDR1 MNHEY and CDR2 SVGAGI. The CDR3 is 15 amino acids. The CDR3 region is CASRKGTSGSYEQFF. The CDR3 DNA reads TGTGCCAGCAGGAAGGGGACTAGCGGGAGCTATGAGCAGTTCTTC.

This clonotype was seen repeatedly, ten times or more. The chain has TRBV7-9 and TRBJ2-1; 10 bases match TRBD2. CDR1 is SEHNR and CDR2 is FQNEAQ in the germline V gene (reference sequence). The V and J ends lost 1 base and 6 bases, in that order; junction bases with no gene match: 0. The CDR3 extends over 14 amino acids. CDR3 loop: CASSLGLAGNEQFF. In DNA form, the CDR3 reads TGTGCCAGCAGCTTAGGACTAGCGGGCAATGAGCAGTTCTTC.

V is TRBV15 and J is TRBJ2-1; D is unresolved. Germline CDR1 is LNHNV and CDR2 is YYDKDF (reference sequence). The CDR3 contains 13 residues. V was clipped by 5 bases and J by 3 bases, with 8 bases between them. CDR3 loop: CATSGQLYNEQFF. The CDR3 DNA sequence: TGTGCCACCAGCGGCCAACTCTACAATGAGCAGTTCTTC.

The chain carries TRBV3-1 and TRBJ2-7, with 10 bases aligning to TRBD2. The CDR3 totals 15 residues. CDR1 is LGHDT, CDR2 YNNKEL, per germline (reference sequence). V shed 4 bases, J shed 4 bases, and the junction held 7 bases outside the gene matches. The CDR3: CASSPPSGRGYEQYF. DNA of the CDR3: TGTGCCAGCAGCCCCCCCAGCGGGAGGGGGTACGAGCAGTACTTC.

This chain connects TRBV7-2 to TRBJ2-1; 9 nucleotides agree with TRBD2. Germline assignment: CDR1 SGHTA and CDR2 FQGNSA. Trimming removed 3 bases from V and 4 bases from J; junction bases left unmatched: 4. The CDR3 runs 15 residues. DNA for the CDR3: TGTGCCAGCAGCTTTAAGCTAGCGGGGTACAATGAGCAGTTCTTC. This gives the protein CASSFKLAGYNEQFF.